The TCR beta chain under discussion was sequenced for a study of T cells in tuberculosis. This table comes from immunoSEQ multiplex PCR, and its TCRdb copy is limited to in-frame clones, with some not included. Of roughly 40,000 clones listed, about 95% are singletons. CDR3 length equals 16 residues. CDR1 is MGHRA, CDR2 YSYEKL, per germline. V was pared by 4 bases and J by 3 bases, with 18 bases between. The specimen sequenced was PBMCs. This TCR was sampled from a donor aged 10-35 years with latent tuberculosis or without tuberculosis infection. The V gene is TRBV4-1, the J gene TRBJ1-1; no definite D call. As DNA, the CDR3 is TGCGCCAGCAGCCTTTCCCCGTTGGGCTGGGACACTGAAGCTTTCTTT. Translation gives CASSLSPLGWDTEAFF.